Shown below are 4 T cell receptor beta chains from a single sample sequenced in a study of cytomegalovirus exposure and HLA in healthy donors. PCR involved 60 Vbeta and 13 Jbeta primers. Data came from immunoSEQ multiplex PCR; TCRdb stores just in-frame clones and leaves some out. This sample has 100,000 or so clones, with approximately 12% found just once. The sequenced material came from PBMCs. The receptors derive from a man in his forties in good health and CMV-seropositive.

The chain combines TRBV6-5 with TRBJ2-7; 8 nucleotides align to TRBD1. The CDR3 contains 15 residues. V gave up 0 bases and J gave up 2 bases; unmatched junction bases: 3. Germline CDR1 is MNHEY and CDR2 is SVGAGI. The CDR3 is CASSYSSGGPYEQYF. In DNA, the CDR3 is TGTGCCAGCAGTTACTCGTCAGGGGGCCCCTACGAGCAGTACTTC.

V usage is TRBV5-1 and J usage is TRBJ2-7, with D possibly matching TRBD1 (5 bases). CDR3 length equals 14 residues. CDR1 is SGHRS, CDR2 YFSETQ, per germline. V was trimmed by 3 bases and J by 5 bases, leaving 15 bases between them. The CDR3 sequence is CASSSQTPGHEQYF. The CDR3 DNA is TGCGCCAGCAGCTCACAAACCCCAGGGCACGAGCAGTACTTC.

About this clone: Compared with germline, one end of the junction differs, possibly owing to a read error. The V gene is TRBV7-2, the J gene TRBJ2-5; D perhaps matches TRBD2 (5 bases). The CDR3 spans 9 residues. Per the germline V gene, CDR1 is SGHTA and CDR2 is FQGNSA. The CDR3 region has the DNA TGTGCCAGCAGCTTCGACGGGAACTTC. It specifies CASSFDGNF.

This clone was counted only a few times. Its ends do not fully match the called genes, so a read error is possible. This CDR3 is CASSPLTSGIVF. Here the CDR3 DNA reads TGTGCCAGCAGTCCTCTGACTAGCGGTATAGTATTT. The chain combines TRBV27 with TRBJ2-3, with 9 bases matching TRBD2. Germline V gene data show CDR1 as MNHEY and CDR2 as SMNVEV (reference sequence). There are 12 residues in the CDR3.